This TCR beta chain emerged from a study of T cells in Graves' hyperthyroidism and ophthalmopathy. Study-level points and caveats: Blood shared most expanded thyroid clonotypes above 0.001.

This clonotype was seen ten or more times. As yet, its antigen is unknown. Exclusion of a patient resulted from uncontrolled infection, other autoimmune disease, pregnancy or lactation. Thyroid ultrasound and orbital computed tomography, with clinical symptoms and serum thyroxine and TRAb, informed diagnoses. Using RNA transcripts as the source, TCR beta CDR3 regions were amplified. The study used the HTBI primer set for a first-round RT-PCR of the TCR CDR3. TCRdb redid the calling of the multiplex PCR reads with MiXCR, one entry per CDR3 protein. The sample contains about 560,000 distinct CDR3 sequences, more than 15% of which appear only once. V was clipped by 0 bases and J by 3 bases, with 15 bases between them. This CDR3 region has 17 residues. Per the germline V gene, CDR1 is LGHNA and CDR2 is YNFKEQ.

The V gene is TRBV4-2, the J gene TRBJ1-5; D not resolved. Sequenced: blood. This receptor was taken from a woman in her twenties or thirties with Graves' hyperthyroidism. The CDR3 DNA follows: TGTGCCAGCAGCCAAGATCTTGTTTCTGTGGACAATCAGCCCCAGCATTTT. Residues: CASSQDLVSVDNQPQHF.